This TCR beta chain was sequenced for a study of graft-versus-host responses after intestinal transplantation. The study's findings and limits: Recipient marrow contained GvH clones, some of which appeared first in ileum or blood.

With respect to this clone: Its antigen is unidentified.

Assay used: immunoSEQ multiplex PCR; TCRdb lists only in-frame clones, some missing. This table holds tens of thousands of clones, roughly 92% found once. Germline-derived CDR1 and CDR2 are SQVTM and ANQGSEA. V lost 4 bases to trimming and J lost 1 base; unmatched junction nucleotides: 4. CDR3 size: 14 residues. The sample in question was unstimulated CD4+ T cells sorted from spleen or lymph node cells, obtained before intestinal transplant. The sequence was collected from a human donor who received an intestinal transplant. The chain joins TRBV29-1 to TRBJ2-7; the match to TRBD1 covers 10 bases. The CDR3 loop is CSVGRDRGSYEQYF. CDR3 DNA sequence: TGCAGCGTTGGCCGGGACAGGGGATCCTACGAGCAGTACTTC.